The 18 T cell receptor beta chains listed next were all sequenced from one sample in a study of identical twins. TCRdb reprocessed the 5' RACE reads via MiXCR and lists one record per CDR3 protein. The sample holds about 890,000 distinct CDR3 sequences, 10% to 15% seen once. The data were also submitted as part of a second study, on yellow fever vaccine responses in identical twins.

The sequenced sample was PBMCs. The receptors were sampled from a woman aged 18-35 years in good health.

The rearrangement uses TRBV27 and TRBJ2-1; a possible D gene is TRBD2 (5 bases). There are 15 residues in the CDR3. V was shortened by 6 bases and J by 9 bases, with 21 bases between the two germline ends. Germline lookup yields CDR1 MNHEY and CDR2 SMNVEV (reference sequence). CDR3 nucleotide sequence: TGTGCCAGCAGCCCCCGGCTCTTTCTAGCTACTGAGCAGTTCTTC. It codes for CASSPRLFLATEQFF.

The CDR3 coding sequence is TGTGCCAGCAGCAATGACAGGGAACCGTTCTTC. Protein product: CASSNDREPFF. The genes are TRBV7-9 and TRBJ2-1; 7 bases line up with TRBD1. V dropped 5 bases and J dropped 15; count of bases not matched to a gene: 7. CDR3 length equals 11 residues. Germline assignment: CDR1 SEHNR and CDR2 FQNEAQ (reference sequence). Together with reference TRBV7-9 and TRBJ2-1, the CDR3 gives the full variable domain: DTGVSQNPRHKITKRGQNVTFRCDPISEHNRLYWYRQTLGQGPEFLTYFQNEAQLEKSRLLSDRFSAERPKGSFSTLEIQRTEQGDSAMYLCASSNDREPFFGPGTRLTVL.

The chain links TRBV7-2 to TRBJ2-1; a possible D gene is TRBD1 (5 bases). This CDR3 is 14 amino acids long. Germline CDR1 is SGHTA and CDR2 is FQGNSA. Trimming took 5 bases from V and 8 from J, leaving 16 bases between them. CDR3 region: CASSLMRTRDEQFF. Here the CDR3 DNA reads TGTGCCAGCAGCCTGATGAGGACAAGGGATGAGCAGTTCTTC.

Only a few counts were recorded for this clonotype. V usage is TRBV11-2 and J usage is TRBJ2-4, with D perhaps matching TRBD1 or TRBD2 (5 bases each). This CDR3 contains 13 residues. Trimming left V 5 bases short and J 6 bases short, with 11 bases between. The germline V gene encodes CDR1 SGHAT and CDR2 FQNNGV. This CDR3 is CASSTTGANIQYF. The CDR3, as DNA: TGTGCCAGCAGCACAACCGGGGCAAACATTCAGTACTTC.

This clonotype was detected only a few times. The V call is TRBV9, the J call TRBJ2-7; D possibly matches TRBD1 or TRBD2 (5 bases each). CDR1 is SGDLS and CDR2 is YYNGEE in the germline V gene. The length of the CDR3 is 14 residues. V was pared by 4 bases and J by 6 bases, with 17 bases between. CDR3 amino acids: CASSPMPRGAEQYF. The CDR3 bases are TGTGCCAGCAGCCCTATGCCACGAGGGGCCGAGCAGTACTTC.

This clonotype was counted between two and nine times. A junction end diverges from the germline sequence, so it may reflect a read error. The chain joins TRBV7-2 to TRBJ1-2; a possible D gene is TRBD1 (5 bases). The CDR3 has 14 residues. Looked up from germline, CDR1 is SGHTA and CDR2 is FQGNSA. CDR3 in DNA: TGTGCCAGCAGCGTAGGGACTGCCCCTATGAGGAAAGTCTTC. Its protein is CASSVGTAPMRKVF.

The V call is TRBV27, the J call TRBJ1-2; D not certain. The V gene's germline CDR1 is MNHEY and CDR2 SMNVEV (reference sequence). The CDR3 consists of 14 residues. Trimming removed 10 bases from V and 2 bases from J, with 17 bases in between. This chain's CDR3 is CATSTDPQNYGYTF. Here the CDR3 DNA reads TGTGCCACCTCCACGGACCCGCAGAACTATGGCTACACCTTC.

The CDR3 loop reads CASSGTSGTITDTQYF. The CDR3 coding sequence is TGTGCCAGCAGTGGGACTAGCGGGACCATCACAGATACGCAGTATTTT. The chain combines TRBV27 with TRBJ2-3; 13 bases align to TRBD2. This CDR3 region has 16 residues. CDR1 and CDR2 from the germline V gene are MNHEY and SMNVEV (reference sequence). The J segment lost 2 bases and the V segment lost 5 bases, leaving 4 bases of the junction unmatched.

The chain couples TRBV10-3 to TRBJ2-2, with 10 bases lining up with TRBD2. This CDR3 is built from 12 residues. The V and J ends lost 10 bases and 6 bases, in that order; junction bases with no gene match: 2. Germline lookup yields CDR1 ENHRY and CDR2 SYGVKD. The CDR3 loop reads CATGLASGELFF. CDR3 bases: TGTGCCACGGGACTAGCGTCCGGGGAGCTGTTTTTT.

The V call is TRBV7-2, the J call TRBJ2-3, with 7 bases aligning to TRBD1. Per the germline V gene, CDR1 is SGHTA and CDR2 is FQGNSA. The CDR3 covers 16 residues. After removal of 2 bases from V and 2 bases from J, the junction contained 7 bases not matched to a gene. The CDR3 nucleotides are TGTGCCAGCAGCTTAACAGGGGTCCCCCCCACAGATACGCAGTATTTT. Amino acids: CASSLTGVPPTDTQYF.

The genes are TRBV10-1 and TRBJ2-3; 12 positions match TRBD2. In germline, CDR1 is WNHNN, CDR2 SYGVQD (reference sequence). This CDR3 spans 15 amino acids. Trimming at V came to 8 bases and at J to 5 bases, leaving 8 bases not matched to a gene. CDR3 sequence reads: CASRSPGLAGDTQYF. Written as DNA, the CDR3 is TGCGCCAGCCGCAGCCCGGGACTAGCGGGAGATACGCAGTATTTT.

There are a few counts of this clonotype. The chain uses TRBV5-1 and TRBJ2-5, with D tentatively TRBD1 (5 bases). Germline V gene sequence: CDR1 SGHRS, CDR2 YFSETQ. Trimming removed 7 bases from V and 5 bases from J, with 12 bases in between. This CDR3 is 12 amino acids long. DNA of the CDR3: TGCGCCAGCCTCGGACAAACGGAGACCCAGTACTTC. It specifies CASLGQTETQYF.

Many counts were recorded for this clonotype. V gene TRBV11-2 combines with J gene TRBJ2-7; 10 nucleotides match TRBD1. Germline CDR1 and CDR2: SGHAT and FQNNGV. This CDR3 contains 17 residues. The V gene end was trimmed by 2 bases and the J gene end by 3 bases; junction bases not matched to a gene: 10. CDR3 residues: CASSLTDGGTGDYEQYV. Here the CDR3 DNA reads TGTGCCAGCAGCTTAACGGATGGGGGGACAGGGGACTACGAGCAGTACGTC.

This clonotype has ten or more counts. CDR3 region: CASRIGNNEQFF. The CDR3 bases are TGTGCCAGCAGGATAGGAAACAATGAGCAGTTCTTC. This chain joins TRBV7-9 and TRBJ2-1; D not resolved. This CDR3 has 12 residues. Germline V gives CDR1 SEHNR, CDR2 FQNEAQ (reference sequence). V was trimmed by 6 bases and J by 5 bases, leaving 8 bases between them. The full variable domain, completed using reference TRBV7-9 and TRBJ2-1, is DTGVSQNPRHKITKRGQNVTFRCDPISEHNRLYWYRQTLGQGPEFLTYFQNEAQLEKSRLLSDRFSAERPKGSFSTLEIQRTEQGDSAMYLCASRIGNNEQFFGPGTRLTVL.

This clonotype occurred many times. V and J are TRBV2 and TRBJ2-3; 7 nucleotides match TRBD2. The germline CDR1 and CDR2 sequences are SNHLY and FYNNEI. Trimming took 6 bases from V and 0 from J; bases not matched to a gene: 15. The CDR3 is 18 residues long. The chain's CDR3 is CASSRRLAALASTDTQYF. In nucleotides, the CDR3 is TGTGCCAGCAGCCGACGGCTAGCGGCACTAGCTAGCACAGATACGCAGTATTTT.

This clonotype was observed many times. J is TRBJ1-1 and V is TRBV7-8; D possibly corresponds to TRBD1 (6 bases). CDR3 length: 14 residues. The ends were cut back, 6 bases at V and 5 bases at J, with 16 bases in the middle. Germline assignment: CDR1 SGHVS and CDR2 FQNEAQ. The CDR3: CASSTTGLETEAFF. The CDR3 DNA reads TGTGCCAGCAGTACAACAGGGCTGGAAACTGAAGCTTTCTTT.

This clonotype was recorded many times. The chain uses TRBV12-3 or TRBV12-4 and TRBJ2-7; the D gene could be TRBD1 or TRBD2 (6 bases each). The CDR3 is 14 amino acids. The V gene lost 6 bases and the J gene lost 3 bases, with 15 bases spanning the gap. This CDR3 reads CASRKGGGHYEQYF. For the CDR3, the DNA is TGTGCCAGCAGAAAAGGAGGGGGGCACTACGAGCAGTACTTC.

This chain connects TRBV19 to TRBJ2-3, with D perhaps TRBD2 (6 bases). Germline-derived CDR1 and CDR2 are LNHDA and SQIVND (reference sequence). The CDR3 is 14 residues long. V gave up 8 bases and J gave up 0 bases, with 12 bases separating them. CDR3 DNA: TGTGCCAGTGGGGTGGGGACTAGCACAGATACGCAGTATTTT. This encodes CASGVGTSTDTQYF.